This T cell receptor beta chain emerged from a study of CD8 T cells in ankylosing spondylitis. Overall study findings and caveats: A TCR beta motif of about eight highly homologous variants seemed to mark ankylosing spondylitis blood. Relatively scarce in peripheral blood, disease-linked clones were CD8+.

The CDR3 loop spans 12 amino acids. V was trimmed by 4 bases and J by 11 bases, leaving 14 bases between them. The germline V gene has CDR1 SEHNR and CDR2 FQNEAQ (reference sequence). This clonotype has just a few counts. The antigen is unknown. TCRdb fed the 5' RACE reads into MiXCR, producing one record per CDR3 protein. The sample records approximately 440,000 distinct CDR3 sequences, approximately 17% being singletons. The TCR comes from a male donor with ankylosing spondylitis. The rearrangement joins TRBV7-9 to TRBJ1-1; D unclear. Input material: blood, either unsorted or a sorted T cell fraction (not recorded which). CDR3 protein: CASSWEAGGAFF. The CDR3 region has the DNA TGTGCCAGCAGCTGGGAGGCCGGCGGGGCTTTCTTT.